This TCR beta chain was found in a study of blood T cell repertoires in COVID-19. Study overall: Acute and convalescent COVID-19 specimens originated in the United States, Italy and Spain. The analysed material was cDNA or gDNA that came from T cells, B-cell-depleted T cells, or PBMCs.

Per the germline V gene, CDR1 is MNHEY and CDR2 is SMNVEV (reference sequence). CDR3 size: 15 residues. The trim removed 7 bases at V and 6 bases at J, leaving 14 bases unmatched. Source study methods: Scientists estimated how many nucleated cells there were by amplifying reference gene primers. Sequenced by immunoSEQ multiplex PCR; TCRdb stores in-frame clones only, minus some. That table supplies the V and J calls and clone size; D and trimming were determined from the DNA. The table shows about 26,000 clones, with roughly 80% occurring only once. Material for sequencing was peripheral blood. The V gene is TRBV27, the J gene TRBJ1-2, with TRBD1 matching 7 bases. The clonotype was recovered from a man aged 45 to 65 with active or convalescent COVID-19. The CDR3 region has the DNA TGTGCCAGCAAACCTTCGAGGACAGGAATAAATGGCTACACCTTC. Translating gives CASKPSRTGINGYTF.